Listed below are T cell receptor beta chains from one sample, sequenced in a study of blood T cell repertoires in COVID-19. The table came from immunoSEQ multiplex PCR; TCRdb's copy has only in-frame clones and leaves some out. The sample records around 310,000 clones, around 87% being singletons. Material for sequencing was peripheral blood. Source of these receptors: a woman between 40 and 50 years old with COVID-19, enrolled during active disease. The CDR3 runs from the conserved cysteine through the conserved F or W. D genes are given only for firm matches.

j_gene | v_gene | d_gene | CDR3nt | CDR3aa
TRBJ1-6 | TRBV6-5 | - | TGTGCCAGCAGTTACGGTGACAGCCCAAATTCACCCCTCCACTTT | CASSYGDSPNSPLHF
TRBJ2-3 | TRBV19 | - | TGTGCCAGTAGTATCGGACTAAGAACAGATACGCAGTATTTT | CASSIGLRTDTQYF
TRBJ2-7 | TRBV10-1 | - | TGCGCCAATGGAGGTCGGGATAGTCCCTACGAGCAGTACTTC | CANGGRDSPYEQYF
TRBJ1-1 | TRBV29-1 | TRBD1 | TGCAGCGTTGAACTGGGACAGGGGACTGAAGCTTTCTTT | CSVELGQGTEAFF
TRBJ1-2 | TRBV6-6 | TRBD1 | TGTGCCAGCTCGGACAGGGGATATGGCTACACCTTC | CASSDRGYGYTF
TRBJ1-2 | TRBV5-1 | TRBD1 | TGCGCCAGCAGCTCCGACAGGGCGGCTTTGGGCTACACCTTC | CASSSDRAALGYTF
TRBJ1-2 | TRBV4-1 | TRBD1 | TGCGCCAGCAGCCCCCTGGACAGGCGGGGCTATGGCTACACCTTC | CASSPLDRRGYGYTF
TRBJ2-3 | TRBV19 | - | TGTGCCAGTAGTGATAGACACGGATTGGGCACAGATACGCAGTATTTT | CASSDRHGLGTDTQYF
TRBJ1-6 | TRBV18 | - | TGTGCCAGCTCACCTATAGAGAGAAGCTTTAATTCACCCCTCCACTTT | CASSPIERSFNSPLHF
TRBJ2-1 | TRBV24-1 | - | TGTGCCACCAGTCGGGCCGATGGGGGGAATGAGCAGTTCTTC | CATSRADGGNEQFF
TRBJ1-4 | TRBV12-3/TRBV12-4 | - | TGTGCCAGCAGTAGGATCAGGTGGGAAAAACTGTTTTTT | CASSRIRWEKLFF
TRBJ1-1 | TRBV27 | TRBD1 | TGTGCCACCCGAAGCGGATACAGGGGAAAAAGGAACACTGAAGCTTTCTTT | CATRSGYRGKRNTEAFF
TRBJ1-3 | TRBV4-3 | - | TGCGCCAGCAGCCAAGTCTCAGGGGCTGCTGGAAACACCATATATTTT | CASSQVSGAAGNTIYF
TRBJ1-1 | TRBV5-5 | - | TGTGCCAGCAACCAGGGGTGGATGAACACTGAAGCTTTCTTT | CASNQGWMNTEAFF
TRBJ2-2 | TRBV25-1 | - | TGTGCCAGCAGACAGACCGGGGAGCTGTTTTTT | CASRQTGELFF
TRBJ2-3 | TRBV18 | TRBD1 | TGTGCCAGCTCACGGACGACAGGGGGGACAGATACGCAGTATTTT | CASSRTTGGTDTQYF